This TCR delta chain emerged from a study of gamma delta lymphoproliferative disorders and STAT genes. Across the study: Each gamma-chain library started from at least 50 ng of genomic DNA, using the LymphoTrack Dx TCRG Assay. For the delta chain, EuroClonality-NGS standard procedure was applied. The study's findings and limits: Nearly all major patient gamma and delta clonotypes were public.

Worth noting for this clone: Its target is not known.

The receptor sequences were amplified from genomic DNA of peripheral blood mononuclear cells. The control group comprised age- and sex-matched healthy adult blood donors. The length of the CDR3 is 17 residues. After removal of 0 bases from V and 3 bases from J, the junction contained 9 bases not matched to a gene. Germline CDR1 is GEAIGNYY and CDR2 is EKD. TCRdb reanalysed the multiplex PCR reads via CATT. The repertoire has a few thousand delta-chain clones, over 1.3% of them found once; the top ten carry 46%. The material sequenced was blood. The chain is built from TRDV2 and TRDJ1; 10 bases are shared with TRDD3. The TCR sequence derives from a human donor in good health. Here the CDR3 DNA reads TGTGCCTGTGACACCGTAATCACTGGGGGATTGGCCGATAAACTCATCTTT. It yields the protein CACDTVITGGLADKLIF.